This record covers a single T cell receptor (beta chain). Antigen: not known. This specimen belongs to a study of OX40 agonist ivuxolimab in advanced cancers. Study as a whole: Intravenous ivuxolimab at 0.01 to 10 mg/kg was given to patients every 2 weeks. The diagnoses of dose-escalation patients were hepatocellular carcinoma, melanoma, renal cell or head and neck cancer. Points from the study as a whole: The average count of expanded clones was higher among CD8+ T cells than among CD4+. Both blood CD4+ and CD8+ T cells showed clonal growth by week 6 at 0.1 to 3.0 mg/kg.

The CDR3 loop spans 17 amino acids. The V segment lost 0 bases and the J segment 5 bases; nucleotides outside the gene matches: 8. From germline, CDR1 is SGHKS and CDR2 YYEKEE (reference sequence). This table comes from immunoSEQ multiplex PCR, and its TCRdb copy is limited to in-frame clones, with some not included. This table has 65,000 to 80,000 clones, about 91% appearing once. This chain joins TRBV5-5 and TRBJ2-2; the match to TRBD2 covers 9 bases. This sequence was found in an adult with an advanced solid tumor such as melanoma, head and neck, liver or kidney cancer. Specimen: CD4+ or CD8+ T cells sorted from blood, collected in a trial of the OX40 agonist ivuxolimab. CDR3 DNA: TGTGCCAGCAGCTTGGAGATAGCGGGAGTAAGGACCGGGGAGCTGTTTTTT. Residues: CASSLEIAGVRTGELFF.